This T cell receptor (beta chain) was recovered during a study of blood T cell repertoires in COVID-19. Across the whole study: Material from acute and convalescent COVID-19 was sourced from the United States, Italy and Spain. Sources were T cells, B-cell-depleted T cells, or PBMCs; the material itself was cDNA or gDNA.

As processed by the authors: Nucleated cell counts were estimated from reference gene primer amplification. Assay: immunoSEQ multiplex PCR; the TCRdb copy retains only in-frame clones and omits some. V and J calls and clone size are as listed in that table; D and trimming were resolved from the DNA. The sample shows 200,000 to 250,000 clones, more than 70% of them seen only once. Between the trimmed V and J ends, which lost 8 bases and 8 bases, there was a span of 10 bases. Germline CDR1 reads MGHDK; CDR2 reads SYGVNS. This CDR3 contains 11 residues. The chain couples TRBV25-1 to TRBJ2-4, with TRBD2 as a possible D gene (5 bases). What was sequenced was peripheral blood. This sequence was found in a man of 80 years or more with acute or convalescent COVID-19. The CDR3: CASRGWDIQYF. The CDR3 bases are TGTGCCAGCCGCGGGTGGGACATTCAGTACTTC.